This T cell receptor beta chain was captured in a study of T cells in Graves' hyperthyroidism and ophthalmopathy. Patients aged 18 to 65 with hyperthyroidism were newly diagnosed, with duration under 2 months. The V end was cut by 5 bases, the J end by 2 bases, with 14 bases between. Germline V gene lookup returns CDR1 SGHAT and CDR2 FQNNGV. This CDR3 has 15 residues. The source material, RNA transcripts, was used to amplify TCR beta CDR3 regions. First-round RT-PCR targeting the TCR CDR3 was performed with the HTBI primer set. TCRdb reprocessed the multiplex PCR reads via MiXCR and lists one record per CDR3 protein. The sample contains about 290,000 distinct CDR3 sequences, about 15% of which appear only once. This clonotype has at least ten counts.

The gene calls are TRBV11-2 and TRBJ2-3; perhaps TRBD1 as D (6 bases). Sequenced sample: blood. This clonotype was obtained from a man aged 25 to 45 with Graves' hyperthyroidism. The CDR3 is CASSPSRGYTDTQYF. The CDR3 DNA sequence: TGTGCCAGCAGCCCATCGAGGGGGTACACAGATACGCAGTATTTT.